This T cell receptor beta chain is from a study of memory CD4+ T cells and cytomegalovirus serostatus. Single viable CD3+CD4+CD8-CD45RO+ cells were sorted as the memory CD4+ T cells. Serostatus was set by detecting CMV pp150, pp28, p38, p52 IgG. Trimming removed 6 bases from V and 6 bases from J; junction bases left unmatched: 7. There are 15 residues in the CDR3. Germline lookup yields CDR1 SGHDN and CDR2 FVKESK. Authors' data handling: Out-of-frame sequences were removed, leaving around 2.2 million distinct TCRbeta sequences. Sequencing was performed with immunoSEQ multiplex PCR; in TCRdb, only in-frame clones are kept and a portion is missing. V and J calls and clone size come straight from that table; D and trimming were deduced from the DNA. The sample consists of some 87,000 clones, 80% of them appearing once.

Source material: memory CD4+ T cells from blood. V usage is TRBV14 and J usage is TRBJ2-2; 10 nucleotides line up with TRBD1. This TCR was sampled from an adult in good health and CMV-seropositive. CDR3 nucleotide sequence: TGTGCCAGCAGGCGACAGGGGGCTTCATCCGGGGAGCTGTTTTTT. The encoded protein is CASRRQGASSGELFF.